The clone carrying this TCR beta chain was seen only once. This record belongs to a study of CD8 T cells in Susac syndrome. The T cells that were sequenced for TCR beta were CD8+ and CD4+ cells from blood. The CDR3 runs 15 residues. Trimming took off 1 base at V and 3 bases at J, with 11 bases between the two ends. Germline values: CDR1 LGHNA, CDR2 YSLEER. RNA in amounts of about 0.5 to 1 ug was reverse transcribed with random hexamers. TCRdb re-called the immunoSEQ multiplex PCR reads through MiXCR, storing one row per CDR3 protein. The profile shows around 99,000 distinct CDR3 sequences, roughly 96% of them singletons.

The chain combines TRBV4-3 with TRBJ2-3; D might be TRBD2 (6 bases). Sequencing was performed on CD4+ T cells from PBMCs. The clonotype was recovered from a human donor in good health. DNA for the CDR3: TGCGCCAGCAGCCAAGGCGCGGGGAGGACAGATACGCAGTATTTT. Translating gives CASSQGAGRTDTQYF.